This T cell receptor beta chain came from a study of T cells in Graves' hyperthyroidism and ophthalmopathy. The CDR3 regions of TCR beta were amplified from RNA transcripts. The HTBI set primed first-round TCR CDR3 RT-PCR. TCRdb passed the multiplex PCR reads through MiXCR, listing each CDR3 protein once. In the table there are 45,000 to 50,000 distinct CDR3 sequences, roughly 49% of which are singletons. The trim removed 1 base at V and 1 base at J, leaving 8 bases unmatched. The CDR3 totals 17 residues. Germline V gives CDR1 SGHDT, CDR2 YYEEEE. For this clonotype: Its target is not known.

Overall study findings and caveats: Ophthalmopathy cases were set apart from stable hyperthyroidism by a 13 V-J model.

Graves' hyperthyroidism qualified as stable when ophthalmopathy did not progress within 18 months. Patients showing uncontrolled infection, other autoimmune disease, pregnancy or lactation were ineligible. Diagnoses rested on clinical symptoms, serum thyroxine and TRAb, thyroid ultrasound and orbital computed tomography. This sequence was found in a woman between 50 and 59 years old with Graves' hyperthyroidism. The sequenced sample was peripheral blood or thyroid tissue (not recorded which). The chain recombines TRBV5-6 with TRBJ2-7; TRBD2 aligns across 10 bases. CDR3 in DNA: TGTGCCAGCAGCTTGTGGCCTAGCGGGAGTGGTTCCTACGAGCAGTACTTC. This codes for CASSLWPSGSGSYEQYF. The complete variable domain, with remaining parts taken from reference TRBV5-6 and TRBJ2-7, reads DAGVTQSPTHLIKTRGQQVTLRCSPKSGHDTVSWYQQALGQGPQFIFQYYEEEERQRGNFPDRFSGHQFPNYSSELNVNALLLGDSALYLCASSLWPSGSGSYEQYFGPGTRLTVT.